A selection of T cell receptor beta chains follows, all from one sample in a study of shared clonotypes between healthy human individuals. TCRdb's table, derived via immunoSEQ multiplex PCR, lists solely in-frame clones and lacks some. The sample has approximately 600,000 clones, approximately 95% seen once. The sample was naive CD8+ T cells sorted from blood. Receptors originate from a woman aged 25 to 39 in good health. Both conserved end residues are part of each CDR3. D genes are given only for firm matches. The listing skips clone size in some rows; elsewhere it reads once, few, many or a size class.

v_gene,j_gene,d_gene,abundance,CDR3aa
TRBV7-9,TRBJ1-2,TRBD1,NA,CASSEKGQVGNYGYTF
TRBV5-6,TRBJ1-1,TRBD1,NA,CASSLEGQGSTEAFF
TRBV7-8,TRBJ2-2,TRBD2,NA,CASRVAGRNTGELFF
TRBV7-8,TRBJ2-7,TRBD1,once,CASSLIPGQNYEQYF
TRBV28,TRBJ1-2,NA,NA,CASRVTAAYYGYTF
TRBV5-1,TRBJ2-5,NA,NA,CASSPGDWQETQYF
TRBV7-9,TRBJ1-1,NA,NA,CASSLKDTTPNTEAFF
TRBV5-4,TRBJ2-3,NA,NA,CASSLSLRDFSTDTQYF
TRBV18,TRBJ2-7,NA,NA,CASSPGDGYEQYF
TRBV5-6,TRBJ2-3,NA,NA,CASSPETRTDTQYF
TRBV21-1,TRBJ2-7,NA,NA,CASSNLVEQYF
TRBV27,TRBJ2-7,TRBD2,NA,CASSLSTSGSSYEQYF
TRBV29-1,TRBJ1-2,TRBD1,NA,CSVDHRDRGLGGYTF
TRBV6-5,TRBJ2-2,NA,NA,CASSYGGGELFF
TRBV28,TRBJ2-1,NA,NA,CASSQRWNEQFF
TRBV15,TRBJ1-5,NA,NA,CATSPGGSGQPQHF
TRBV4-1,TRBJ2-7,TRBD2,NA,CASSQYTSGSSYEQYF
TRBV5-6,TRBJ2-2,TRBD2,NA,CASSLVGLAGTGELFF
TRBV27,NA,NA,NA,CASSPPGSYEQYF
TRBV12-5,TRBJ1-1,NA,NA,CASAPGGAMNTEAFF
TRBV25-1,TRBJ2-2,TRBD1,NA,CASSQQGTGELFF
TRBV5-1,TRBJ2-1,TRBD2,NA,CASSLGRLAGITYNEQFF
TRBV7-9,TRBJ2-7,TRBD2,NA,CASSPSGRFNEQYF
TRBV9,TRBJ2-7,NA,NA,CASSAGVGEQYF
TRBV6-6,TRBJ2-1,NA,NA,CASSYGGEQFF
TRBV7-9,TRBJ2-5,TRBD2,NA,CASSHLLPGRGEETQYF
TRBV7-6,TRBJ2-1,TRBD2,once,CASSQVAGGRVVDEQFF
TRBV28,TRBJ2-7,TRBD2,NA,CASSPPLSTSGDNEQYF
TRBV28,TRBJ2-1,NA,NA,CASSLTSNEQFF
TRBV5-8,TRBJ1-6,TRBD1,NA,CASSLGLRQGSTPLHF
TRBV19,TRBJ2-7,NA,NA,CASSDRPLDEQYF
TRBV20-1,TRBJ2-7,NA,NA,CSAKAAYEQYF
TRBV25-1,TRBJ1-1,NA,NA,CASSELADTEAFF
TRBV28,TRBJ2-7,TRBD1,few,CASRSGTGVYEQYF
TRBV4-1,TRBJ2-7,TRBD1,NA,CASSQDIREWTGTYEQYF
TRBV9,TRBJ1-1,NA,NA,CASSDGQYMNTEAFF
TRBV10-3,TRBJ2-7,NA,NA,CAIKTALNEQYF
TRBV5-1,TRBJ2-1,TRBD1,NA,CASSGTTGTYNEQFF
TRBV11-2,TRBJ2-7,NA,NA,CASSFMGVGEQYF
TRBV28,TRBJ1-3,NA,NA,CASRIGEPGNTIYF
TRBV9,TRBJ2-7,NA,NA,CASSPPGGMWNEQYF
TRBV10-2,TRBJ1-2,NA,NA,CASSESWLRVYGYTF
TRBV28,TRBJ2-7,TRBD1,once,CASSETGDAPYEQYF
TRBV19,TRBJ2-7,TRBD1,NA,CASSPSRTGTYEQYF
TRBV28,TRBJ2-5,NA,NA,CASSYSGIRRGETQYF
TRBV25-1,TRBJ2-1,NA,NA,CASTGAISYNEQFF
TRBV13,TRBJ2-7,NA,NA,CASAPGQQGKVWEQYF
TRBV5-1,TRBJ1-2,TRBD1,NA,CASSFGTADNYGYTF
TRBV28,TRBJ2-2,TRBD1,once,CASREKTGEGTGELFF